Described below is a single T cell receptor beta chain sequence and its context. No antigen is known for it. No base quality values were provided; no much bigger clone lies one nucleotide off. These data are taken from a study of blood T cell repertoires in COVID-19 (dated by TCRdb to 2018 to 2020). Background on the whole study: The collaborator samples originated in the United States, Italy and Spain and spanned the acute and convalescent phases of COVID-19. Nearly every sample came with metadata listing a de-identified subject ID, COVID-19 status, age in years and sex. Where available, HLA class I and class II types were taken from metadata supplied by the sample provider and were not determined by assay-based typing. The repertoires were released in a freely available public database intended as a resource for research on the immune response to SARS-CoV-2. The prospective study material was composed of cDNA or gDNA derived from T cells, B-cell-depleted T cells, or PBMCs. The dataset comprised deeply sampled blood TCRbeta repertoires from subjects exposed to, actively infected with, or recovered from COVID-19. Samples were obtained from the ongoing ImmuneRACE study (first 160 participants) and from 1,254 subjects provided by 6 global collaborators. Summary of the overall study and its limitations: The quantity of clinical and demographic metadata differed by source and by participant and was supplied without curation.

TCRbeta CDR3 regions were amplified from genomic DNA using the immunoSEQ Assay, a bias-controlled multiplex PCR. Per the source publication's procedure: The number of nucleated cells in each sample was estimated by amplification of reference gene primers within the assay. Sequence reads were collapsed and filtered to measure the absolute abundance of every unique TCRbeta CDR3 rearrangement. Productive Simpson clonality was computed per sample as the square root of Simpson's diversity index over productive rearrangements. Held by TCRdb, this immuneACCESS table contains in-frame sequences only and omits some clones. Under half of the omission traces to an unresolved V gene where checked; the cause of the rest is unknown. The V and J calls and clone size are taken from that table; D and trimming were inferred from the DNA. The sample yields around 80,000 clones; around 83% were counted once. The ten largest clones represent around 9.7% of the sample.

From the germline V gene, CDR1 is SQVTM and CDR2 is ANQGSEA. V drops 5 bases and J drops 5 bases, leaving 21 bases in between. From the cysteine through the phenylalanine, the CDR3 covers 15 amino acids. Only the CDR3 portion is preserved as DNA: 45 bases, with reading frame beginning at the first base. Each collaborating institution followed its own protocols to collect whole blood in K2EDTA tubes. For TCRbeta analysis, collaborators shipped samples as frozen whole blood, isolated PBMCs, or DNA extracted from either of those sample types. The sequence came from a human donor in a cohort sampled during active COVID-19. The sequenced material came from peripheral blood. Here the chain combines TRBV29-1 and TRBJ1-1; the D segment could be TRBD1, given 6 matching bases. Read as DNA, the sequence is TGCAGCGTTTGGGGCAGGGGCCCTTGGGGTACTGAAGCTTTCTTT. Its coded protein is CSVWGRGPWGTEAFF.